The 27 T cell receptor beta chains below all came from one sample that was sequenced in a study of blood T cell repertoires in COVID-19. Produced via immunoSEQ multiplex PCR; TCRdb's table is partial and in-frame only. The sample has over 120,000 clones, around 80% seen once. The specimen was peripheral blood. The receptors here all came from a woman at least 80 years old with active or convalescent COVID-19.

This clone was detected ten times or more. The V gene is TRBV14, the J gene TRBJ1-3; unclear D gene. The germline gives CDR1 SGHDN, CDR2 FVKESK. The CDR3 spans 16 residues. Trimming shortened V by 0 bases and J by 1 base, and 10 bases separated the two germline ends. This CDR3 reads CASSQDLPGSGNTIYF. As DNA, the CDR3 is TGTGCCAGCAGCCAAGATCTGCCCGGGTCTGGAAACACCATATATTTT.

This clone was picked up a small number of times. The chain is built from TRBV20-1 and TRBJ1-2; TRBD1 might be the D (6 bases). The CDR3 runs to 15 residues. Germline values: CDR1 DFQATT, CDR2 SNEGSKA (reference sequence). Trimming shortened V by 3 bases and J by 0 bases, and 14 bases separated the two germline ends. The DNA of the CDR3 is TGCAGTGCTAGTAGGACAGACCGAGCTAACTATGGCTACACCTTC. It translates to CSASRTDRANYGYTF.

V and J are TRBV18 and TRBJ1-2; D unresolved. Per the germline V gene, CDR1 is KGHSH and CDR2 is LQKENI. V gave up 2 bases and J gave up 3 bases, with 7 bases separating them. This CDR3 contains 13 residues. For the CDR3, the DNA is TGTGCCAGCTCACCAGGGAGAGACTATGGCTACACCTTC. It codes for CASSPGRDYGYTF.

DNA of the CDR3: TGTGCCAGCAGCCCAGCCTGGGACAGGGTTTCCATTGAGCAGTTCTTC. It translates to CASSPAWDRVSIEQFF. The V gene is TRBV9, the J gene TRBJ2-1; 9 bases are a match to TRBD1. This CDR3 is 16 amino acids long. Germline CDR1 SGDLS, CDR2 YYNGEE. J lost 9 bases, V lost 4 bases, and 14 bases had no gene match.

The chain couples TRBV9 to TRBJ1-4; tentative D call: TRBD1 (5 bases). Looked up from germline, CDR1 is SGDLS and CDR2 is YYNGEE. There are 14 residues in the CDR3. V was clipped by 2 bases and J by 4 bases, with 9 bases between them. This CDR3 reads CASSVGTGNEKLFF. As DNA, the CDR3 is TGTGCCAGCAGCGTCGGCACAGGTAATGAAAAACTGTTTTTT. The full variable domain, with the rest looked up from reference TRBV9 and TRBJ1-4, is DSGVTQTPKHLITATGQRVTLRCSPRSGDLSVYWYQQSLDQGLQFLIQYYNGEERAKGNILERFSAQQFPDLHSELNLSSLELGDSALYFCASSVGTGNEKLFFGSGTQLSVL.

The gene calls are TRBV2 and TRBJ2-7; 8 bases match TRBD2. This CDR3 contains 17 residues. Germline CDR1 reads SNHLY; CDR2 reads FYNNEI. V trimming: 5 bases; J trimming: 4 bases; junction bases outside the gene matches: 16. This chain's CDR3 is CASSYGLGPSGGYEQYF. The CDR3 coding sequence is TGTGCCAGCAGTTATGGACTCGGCCCCAGCGGGGGATACGAGCAGTACTTC.

V usage is TRBV28 and J usage is TRBJ1-2, with 7 nucleotides matching TRBD1. The CDR3 has 14 amino acids. The J segment lost 8 bases and the V segment lost 6 bases, leaving 12 bases of the junction unmatched. The germline V gene encodes CDR1 MDHEN and CDR2 SYDVKM. Here the CDR3 DNA reads TGTGCCAGCAGCCTGACAGGGCGAGTATTCGGCTACACCTTC. It yields the protein CASSLTGRVFGYTF.

The V gene is TRBV19, the J gene TRBJ2-7; 7 nucleotides agree with TRBD1. The CDR3 extends over 14 amino acids. V gave up 6 bases and J gave up 2 bases; unmatched junction bases: 7. Germline assignment: CDR1 LNHDA and CDR2 SQIVND (reference sequence). The CDR3 reads CASSTTGVPYEQYF. For the CDR3, the DNA is TGTGCCAGTAGCACCACAGGGGTCCCCTACGAGCAGTACTTC. Combining the CDR3 with reference TRBV19 and TRBJ2-7 gives the whole variable domain DGGITQSPKYLFRKEGQNVTLSCEQNLNHDAMYWYRQDPGQGLRLIYYSQIVNDFQKGDIAEGYSVSREKKESFPLTVTSAQKNPTAFYLCASSTTGVPYEQYFGPGTRLTVT.

The chain uses TRBV6-2 or TRBV6-3 and TRBJ2-1; 9 bases agree with TRBD2. The CDR3 sequence is 17 residues long. Germline V gene sequence: CDR1 MNHEY, CDR2 SVGEGT. Unmatched junction bases numbered 7, after V lost 0 bases and J lost 4 bases. The CDR3 loop is CASSYSPPSGVYNEQFF. CDR3 nucleotides: TGTGCCAGCAGTTACTCTCCCCCTAGCGGGGTTTACAATGAGCAGTTCTTC.

Only a few counts were recorded for this clone. The chain joins TRBV7-2 to TRBJ2-3, with 12 bases lining up with TRBD2. V gave up 2 bases and J gave up 6 bases; unmatched junction bases: 0. CDR3 length equals 14 residues. Germline assignment: CDR1 SGHTA and CDR2 FQGNSA. The CDR3 loop reads CASSLTSGGDTQYF. In DNA form, the CDR3 reads TGTGCCAGCAGCTTAACTAGCGGGGGGGATACGCAGTATTTT.

The V gene is TRBV12-2, the J gene TRBJ1-4; TRBD1 is the table's D call and was not checked against the DNA. TRBV12-2 is a pseudogene segment. This CDR3 is built from 21 residues. CDR3: CASRTSLDSSRGVPTNEKLFF. CDR3 nucleotides: TGTGCAAGTCGCACCTCGCTCGATTCGTCCAGGGGGGTTCCAACTAATGAAAAACTGTTTTTT.

The chain links TRBV7-9 to TRBJ2-7; maybe TRBD2 (6 bases). Per the germline V gene, CDR1 is SEHNR and CDR2 is FQNEAQ (reference sequence). CDR3 length: 12 amino acids. V was clipped by 5 bases and J by 2 bases, with 7 bases between them. This chain's CDR3 is CASSRGTYEQYF. CDR3 in DNA: TGTGCCAGCAGCCGGGGGACCTACGAGCAGTACTTC. The complete variable domain, with remaining parts taken from reference TRBV7-9 and TRBJ2-7, reads DTGVSQNPRHKITKRGQNVTFRCDPISEHNRLYWYRQTLGQGPEFLTYFQNEAQLEKSRLLSDRFSAERPKGSFSTLEIQRTEQGDSAMYLCASSRGTYEQYFGPGTRLTVT.

The chain employs TRBV23-1 and TRBJ2-6, with D possibly being TRBD2 (6 bases). TRBV23-1 is an ORF, and what it does is uncertain. This CDR3 is built from 19 residues. The V end lost 3 bases, the J end lost 0 bases, and 18 bases lay between the germline ends. CDR3 nucleotides: TGCGCCAGCAGTCAGGGAAAGGAGGGGCCCCCCTCTGGGGCCAACGTCCTGACTTTC. Translating gives CASSQGKEGPPSGANVLTF.

This rearrangement joins TRBV29-1 to TRBJ1-1; TRBD1 aligns across 8 bases. V trimming: 8 bases; J trimming: 7 bases; junction bases outside the gene matches: 15. This CDR3 spans 14 amino acids. Germline V gives CDR1 SQVTM, CDR2 ANQGSEA. The CDR3: CSTVPGQAKGEAFF. In DNA, the CDR3 is TGCAGCACCGTGCCGGGACAGGCTAAAGGTGAAGCTTTCTTT.

CDR3 sequence reads: CASSGTGHYSGELFF. DNA of the CDR3: TGTGCCAGCAGCGGGACAGGGCATTACTCCGGGGAGCTGTTTTTT. The chain combines TRBV13 with TRBJ2-2; 9 bases are shared with TRBD1. CDR1 PRHDT and CDR2 FYEKMQ come from the germline V gene (reference sequence). The J segment lost 6 bases and the V segment lost 5 bases, leaving 7 bases of the junction unmatched. The CDR3 sequence is 15 residues long.

The chain links TRBV7-6 to TRBJ2-1, with D possibly being TRBD2 (6 bases). Trimming left V 5 bases short and J 10 bases short, with 39 bases between. The length of the CDR3 is 21 residues. Germline CDR1 and CDR2: SGHVS and FNYEAQ. The CDR3 DNA sequence: TGTGCCAGCAGCCCACGTACTGGGAGGACCCCCTCCGAACCGATAATGTTCGAGCAGTTCTTC. Translation: CASSPRTGRTPSEPIMFEQFF.

The genes are TRBV18 and TRBJ1-1, with D possibly being TRBD1 (5 bases). CDR1 KGHSH and CDR2 LQKENI come from the germline V gene. V was clipped by 3 bases and J by 2 bases, with 10 bases between them. The CDR3 totals 14 residues. CDR3 coding DNA: TGTGCCAGCTCACCGACAGTTGGAAACACTGAAGCTTTCTTT. Translated: CASSPTVGNTEAFF.

This clone turned up a few times. This sequence joins TRBV4-2 and TRBJ1-2; D is undetermined. The CDR3 contains 15 residues. Deletions cut 2 bases from V and 8 bases from J, with 18 bases between. CDR1 and CDR2 (germline): LGHNA, YNFKEQ. CDR3 amino acids: CASSQQTELGEGYTF. CDR3 nucleotides: TGTGCCAGCAGCCAACAGACGGAGCTCGGCGAGGGCTACACCTTC.

DNA for the CDR3: TGTGCCAGCAGCTACCAGGACAGGGCTCGGAGTGGCTACACCTTC. This codes for CASSYQDRARSGYTF. This rearrangement joins TRBV7-9 to TRBJ1-2; the match to TRBD1 covers 8 bases. Germline loops: CDR1 SEHNR, CDR2 FQNEAQ (reference sequence). The junction had 11 bases not matched to a gene; V was cut back by 4 bases and J by 7 bases. CDR3 size: 15 residues.

The V call is TRBV30, the J call TRBJ1-1; D ambiguous. Germline CDR1 and CDR2: GTSNPN and SVGIG (reference sequence). The CDR3 runs 12 residues. V was cut by 3 bases and J by 8 bases, with 13 bases left in between. As DNA, the CDR3 is TGTGCCTGGAGCGACCAAGGAGGGGAAGCTTTCTTT. Amino acid sequence: CAWSDQGGEAFF.

This clone is a singleton in its sample. V and J are TRBV6-6 and TRBJ2-7, with TRBD2 matching 8 bases. The CDR3 is made up of 15 amino acids. The trim removed 0 bases at V and 5 bases at J, leaving 6 bases unmatched. The germline V gene encodes CDR1 MNHNY and CDR2 SVGAGI (reference sequence). The CDR3 sequence is CASSYSSGGLHEQYF. CDR3 DNA sequence: TGTGCCAGCAGTTACTCATCGGGGGGGCTGCACGAGCAGTACTTC.

This clone came up a few times. In the same sample, other DNA sequences code for this CDR3. The genes are TRBV14 and TRBJ2-5, with 7 bases matching TRBD1. CDR1 is SGHDN, CDR2 FVKESK, per germline. CDR3 length: 14 residues. Losses at the gene ends were 2 bases for V and 2 bases for J; bases not matched to a gene: 2. CDR3 sequence (DNA): TGTGCCAGCAGCCAAAACAGGGGACAAGAGACCCAGTACTTC. It yields the protein CASSQNRGQETQYF.

The chain joins TRBV3-1 (or the pseudogene TRBV3-2) to TRBJ1-4, with a tentative D call TRBD1 (6 bases). The germline V gene has CDR1 LGHDT and CDR2 YNNKEL (reference sequence). The CDR3 has 14 residues. The V gene lost 7 bases and the J gene lost 4 bases, with 13 bases spanning the gap. CDR3 nucleotide sequence: TGTGCCAGCACCTCCACAGGGAGTAATGAAAAACTGTTTTTT. This encodes CASTSTGSNEKLFF.

In its sample, this clone was seen a few times. The chain carries TRBV2 and TRBJ1-1; D ambiguous. Germline CDR1 and CDR2: SNHLY and FYNNEI. This CDR3 has 13 residues. Trimming took off 4 bases at V and 0 bases at J, with 6 bases between the two ends. The CDR3 loop is CASSVAMNTEAFF. CDR3 DNA: TGTGCCAGCAGTGTGGCCATGAACACTGAAGCTTTCTTT.

This sequence joins TRBV9 and TRBJ1-1, with D possibly TRBD1 on 6 matching bases. This CDR3 region has 15 residues. Between the trimmed V and J ends, which lost 4 bases and 4 bases, there was a span of 17 bases. Germline CDR1 is SGDLS and CDR2 is YYNGEE. CDR3 nucleotides: TGTGCCAGCAGCCCCTCGGGCCAGGGGAGCACTGAAGCTTTCTTT. It encodes CASSPSGQGSTEAFF.

CDR3 loop: CATSDLGVEETQYF. CDR3 sequence (DNA): TGTGCCACCAGTGATCTAGGGGTAGAAGAGACCCAGTACTTC. V usage is TRBV24-1 and J usage is TRBJ2-5; TRBD1 is a possible D gene (5 bases). The CDR3 is 14 residues long. Germline CDR1 and CDR2: KGHDR and SFDVKD. Trimming removed 3 bases from V and 3 bases from J, with 10 bases in between.

This clone turned up a few times. This chain uses TRBV30 with TRBJ1-2; 10 bases map to TRBD1. V lost 4 bases, J lost 0 bases, and 8 bases stayed unmatched. Germline V gene lookup returns CDR1 GTSNPN and CDR2 SVGIG (reference sequence). The CDR3 consists of 16 residues. CDR3 sequence: CAWNRDRGHSNYGYTF. Here the CDR3 DNA reads TGTGCCTGGAATCGGGACAGGGGACATTCTAACTATGGCTACACCTTC.